This entry lists 3 T cell receptor beta chains sequenced from one sample in a study of cytotoxic CD8 clonotypes in ibrutinib-treated CLL (dated by TCRdb to the early 2020s). The meaning of the sample's time point label: about eleven months on ibrutinib. Library construction relied on the immunoSEQ multiplex PCR assay. TCRdb re-hosts the immuneACCESS table, in-frame sequences only. Its copies lack some clones; in the studies checked, an unresolved V gene accounts for under half of them, and the cause for the rest is not known. The sample profile shows 90,000 to 100,000 clones; more than 75% of them were found once. The biggest ten clones account for about 33% of the sample. Sequenced here: PBMCs, sampled after 12 months of ibrutinib treatment. The receptors were sampled from a human donor with chronic lymphocytic leukemia.

In this sample, this clone turned up once. The chain combines TRBV12-5 with TRBJ2-7; TRBD1 matches 7 bases. CDR3 length: 15 amino acids. V lost 6 bases to trimming and J lost 2 bases; unmatched junction nucleotides: 10. Germline lookup yields CDR1 LGHNT and CDR2 FRNRAP. The CDR3, as DNA: TGTGCTAGTGGCCCCGGATCGCAGGGGGCCTACGAGCAGTACTTC. It encodes CASGPGSQGAYEQYF.

The chain joins TRBV19 to TRBJ1-1; D gene ambiguous. The germline V gene has CDR1 LNHDA and CDR2 SQIVND (reference sequence). V gave up 3 bases and J gave up 0 bases, with 8 bases separating them. CDR3 size: 14 residues. The DNA of the CDR3 is TGTGCCAGTAGTATTAAACCATTGAACACTGAAGCTTTCTTT. This encodes CASSIKPLNTEAFF.

The V and J genes are TRBV28 and TRBJ2-1, with D perhaps given as TRBD1 or TRBD2 (6 bases each). Germline CDR1 and CDR2: MDHEN and SYDVKM. The CDR3 covers 14 residues. Trimming took off 8 bases at V and 1 base at J, with 12 bases between the two ends. The CDR3 region is CASLRRGSYNEQFF. In DNA, the CDR3 is TGTGCCAGCCTTAGGAGGGGGTCCTACAATGAGCAGTTCTTC.